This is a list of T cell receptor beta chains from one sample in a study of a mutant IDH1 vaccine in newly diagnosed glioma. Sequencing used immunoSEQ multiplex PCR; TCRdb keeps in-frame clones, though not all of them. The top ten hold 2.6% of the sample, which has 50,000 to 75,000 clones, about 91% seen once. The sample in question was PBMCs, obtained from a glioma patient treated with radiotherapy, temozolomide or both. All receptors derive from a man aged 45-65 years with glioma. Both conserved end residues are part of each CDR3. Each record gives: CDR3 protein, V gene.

CASSSQPGVGKDSPLHF | TRBV5-1
CASSFEGFGQPQHF | TRBV27
CASSGRDYQGATDTQYF | TRBV9
CSVGDIRRNYGYTF | TRBV29-1
CASSQDDTPDTQYF | TRBV4-1
CASSFSEPFYEQYF | TRBV27
CASSFWEQNEAFF | TRBV28
CASTWRTLGNEQFF | TRBV6-1
CASRHDDSYEQYF | TRBV19
CATSRDRDGYGYTF | TRBV15
CASSSPGGGRTEAFF | TRBV28
CASSDEQGDYGYTF | TRBV5-6
CATLSPSGDTQYF | TRBV19
CASSLSATGPRNYGYTF | TRBV27
CASSPTPGVYTEAFF | TRBV19
CASSGRGTDTQYF | TRBV4-3
CASSKGAGGRNYGYTF | TRBV19
CASSHVGTRTGELFF | TRBV4-2
CASSELVRGEQYF | TRBV25-1
CSAVGQGLYYGYTF | TRBV29-1
CASSTGMTIYF | TRBV19
CASSPPRDPLSSYNEQFF | TRBV18
CASTGWLGEKLFF | TRBV2
CASSLVTSLPLEQYF | TRBV5-5
CASSLISSANGYTF | TRBV5-1
CASSRGNWYEQYF | TRBV28
CSGGQGGDTDTQYF | TRBV29-1
CASGRGTGVHLTYEQYF | TRBV2
CASLSGYPSYEQYF | TRBV19
CASSFPLRAPREAFF | TRBV28
CASSQVSGSGYGYTF | TRBV4-2